This T cell receptor beta chain comes out of a study of blood T cell repertoires in COVID-19 (dated by TCRdb to between 2020 and 2021). Notes on the research overall: The collaborator samples originated in the United States, Italy and Spain and spanned the acute and convalescent phases of COVID-19. The material from the prospective study consisted of cDNA or gDNA derived from T cells, B-cell-depleted T cells, or PBMCs. Deeply sampled blood TCRbeta repertoires from subjects exposed to, actively infected with, or recovered from COVID-19 were included in the dataset. A freely available public database, intended as a resource for researchers studying the immune response to SARS-CoV-2, is where the repertoires were released. The samples were drawn from two sources: the first 160 participants of the ongoing ImmuneRACE study, and over 1,000 subjects contributed by 6 global collaborators. Sample metadata almost always included a de-identified subject ID, COVID-19 status, age in years and sex. Where available, HLA class I and class II types were obtained from metadata supplied by the sample provider rather than from assay-based typing.

Clipping removes 6 bases from V and 5 bases from J, with 8 as the unmatched junction base count. The CDR3 numbers 16 residues from cysteine through phenylalanine. Only the CDR3 part of the read is kept: 48 bases, read in frame from the first base. As encoded in the germline V gene (reference sequence), CDR1 is LNHNV while CDR2 is YYDKDF. TCRbeta CDR3 regions were amplified from genomic DNA by means of the immunoSEQ Assay, a bias-controlled multiplex PCR. Regarding the original processing steps: Nucleated cell counts per sample were estimated from amplification of reference gene primers within the assay. To quantify the absolute abundance of each unique TCRbeta CDR3 rearrangement, sequence reads were collapsed and filtered. For each sample, productive Simpson clonality was calculated as the square root of Simpson's diversity index across productive rearrangements. TCRdb carries this immuneACCESS record with in-frame sequences only. Its versions omit some clonotypes, under half of them owing to an unresolved V gene in the studies checked, with the rest unexplained. V, J and clone size are those of that table, while D and trimming were read from the DNA. This sample comprises a few hundred thousand clones, less than 90% of them detected only once. Around 7.9% of the sample lies in the top ten.

A remark on this clone: There is no known antigen for this receptor. The sample holds no much larger clone one base away, and base qualities are not on file.

Enrolling through a virtual design, the prospective study's participants ranged in age from roughly 18 to 95 years and lived across 24 United States geographic areas. In the prospective study, participants were assigned to cohorts based on the clinical history participants reported in a screening survey and a study questionnaire. For ImmuneRACE Cohort 3, a participant was defined as recovered based on two consecutive negative NP/OP PCR tests, clearance by a healthcare professional, or resolution of symptoms. In the prospective study, whole blood, serum and a nasopharyngeal or oropharyngeal swab were collected from each participant by mobile phlebotomists. Prospective study participants could optionally give additional blood draws and questionnaires over an approximately 2-month period. Before DNA extraction, prospective study blood samples were shipped either frozen or at room temperature. General study outcomes and caveats: The amount of clinical and demographic metadata varied by source and participant and was provided uncurated.

Sample: PBMCs or T cells enriched from blood (not recorded which). The TCR comes from a woman aged 55 to 70 who had recovered from COVID-19. Here the chain combines TRBV15 and TRBJ2-3, and 13 bases in between align with TRBD2. The CDR3 corresponds to CATRTSRTSGGDTQYF. The nucleotide sequence reads as follows: TGTGCCACCAGAACTAGCCGGACTAGCGGGGGAGATACGCAGTATTTT.